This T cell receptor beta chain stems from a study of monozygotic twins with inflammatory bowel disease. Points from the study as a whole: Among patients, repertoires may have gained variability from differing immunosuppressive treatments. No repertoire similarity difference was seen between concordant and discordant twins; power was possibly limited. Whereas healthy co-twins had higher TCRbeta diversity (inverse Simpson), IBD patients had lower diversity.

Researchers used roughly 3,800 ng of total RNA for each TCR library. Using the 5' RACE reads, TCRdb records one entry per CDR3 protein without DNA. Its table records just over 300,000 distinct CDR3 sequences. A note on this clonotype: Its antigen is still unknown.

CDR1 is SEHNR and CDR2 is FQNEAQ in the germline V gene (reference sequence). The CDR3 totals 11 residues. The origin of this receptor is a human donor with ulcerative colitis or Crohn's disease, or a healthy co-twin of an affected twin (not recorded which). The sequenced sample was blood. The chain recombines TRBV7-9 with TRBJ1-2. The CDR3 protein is CASSSGGPTTF.